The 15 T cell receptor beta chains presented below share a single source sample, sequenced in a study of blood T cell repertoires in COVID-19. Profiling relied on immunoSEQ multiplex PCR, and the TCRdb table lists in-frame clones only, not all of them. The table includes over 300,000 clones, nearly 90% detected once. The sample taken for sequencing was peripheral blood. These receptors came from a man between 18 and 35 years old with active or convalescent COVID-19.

CDR3 sequence (DNA): TGTGCCAGCAGCTTAGTCGCCATCGGCTCTGGGGCCAACGTCCTGACTTTC. It codes for CASSLVAIGSGANVLTF. V and J are TRBV7-9 and TRBJ2-6; D gene ambiguous. The length of the CDR3 is 17 residues. Germline CDR1 is SEHNR and CDR2 is FQNEAQ (reference sequence). The V and J ends lost 1 base and 0 bases respectively, with 10 bases between them.

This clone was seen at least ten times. CDR3 region: CASSLLEGPDTQYF. The CDR3, as DNA: TGTGCCAGCAGTTTATTGGAGGGCCCAGATACGCAGTATTTT. The chain uses TRBV27 and TRBJ2-3; tentatively, D is TRBD2 (6 bases). Trimming took off 1 base at V and 4 bases at J, with 9 bases between the two ends. The CDR3 extends over 14 amino acids. Germline assignment: CDR1 MNHEY and CDR2 SMNVEV (reference sequence).

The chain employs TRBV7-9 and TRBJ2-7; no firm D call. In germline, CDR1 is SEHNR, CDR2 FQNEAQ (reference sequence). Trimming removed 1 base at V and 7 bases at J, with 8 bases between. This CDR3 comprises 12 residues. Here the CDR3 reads CASSLGDLEQYF. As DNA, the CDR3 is TGTGCCAGCAGCTTAGGAGATTTGGAGCAGTACTTC.

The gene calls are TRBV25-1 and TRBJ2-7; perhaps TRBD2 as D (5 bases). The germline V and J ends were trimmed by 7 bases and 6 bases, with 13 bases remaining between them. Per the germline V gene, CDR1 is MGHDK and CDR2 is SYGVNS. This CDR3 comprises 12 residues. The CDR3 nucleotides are TGTGCCAGCAAAATTCGGAGGACCGAGCAGTACTTC. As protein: CASKIRRTEQYF.

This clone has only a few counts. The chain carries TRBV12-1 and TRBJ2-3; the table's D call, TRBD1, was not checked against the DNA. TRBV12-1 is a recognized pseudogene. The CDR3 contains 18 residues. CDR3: CASSFSRGRNFRTDTQYF. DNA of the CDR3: TGTGCCAGCAGCTTTAGCAGGGGGCGTAATTTCAGGACAGATACGCAGTATTTT.

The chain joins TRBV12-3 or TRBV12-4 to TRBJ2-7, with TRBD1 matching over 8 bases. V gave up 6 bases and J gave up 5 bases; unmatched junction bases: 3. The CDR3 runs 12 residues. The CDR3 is CASRDRDHEQYF. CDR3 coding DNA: TGTGCCAGCAGGGACAGGGATCACGAGCAGTACTTC.

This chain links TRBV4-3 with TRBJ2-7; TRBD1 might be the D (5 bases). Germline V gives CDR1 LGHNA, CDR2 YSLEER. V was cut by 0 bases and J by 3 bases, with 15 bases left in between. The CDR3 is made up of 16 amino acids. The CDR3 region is CASSQEYRQYHYEQYF. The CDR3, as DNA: TGCGCCAGCAGCCAAGAATACCGACAGTATCACTACGAGCAGTACTTC.

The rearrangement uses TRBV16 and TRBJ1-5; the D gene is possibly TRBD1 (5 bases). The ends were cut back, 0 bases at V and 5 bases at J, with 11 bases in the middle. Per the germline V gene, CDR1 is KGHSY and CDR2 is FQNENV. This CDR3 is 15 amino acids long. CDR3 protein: CASSQSMGGHQPQHF. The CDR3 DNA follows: TGTGCCAGCAGCCAATCAATGGGGGGACATCAGCCCCAGCATTTT.

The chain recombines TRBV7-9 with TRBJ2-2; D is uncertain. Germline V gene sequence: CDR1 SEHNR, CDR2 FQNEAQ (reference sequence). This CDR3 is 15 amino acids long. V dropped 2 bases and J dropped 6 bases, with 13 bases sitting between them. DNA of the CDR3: TGTGCCAGCAGCTTAAAGCGAGCAAGTTCCGGGGAGCTGTTTTTT. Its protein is CASSLKRASSGELFF. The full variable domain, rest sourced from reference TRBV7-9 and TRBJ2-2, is DTGVSQNPRHKITKRGQNVTFRCDPISEHNRLYWYRQTLGQGPEFLTYFQNEAQLEKSRLLSDRFSAERPKGSFSTLEIQRTEQGDSAMYLCASSLKRASSGELFFGEGSRLTVL.

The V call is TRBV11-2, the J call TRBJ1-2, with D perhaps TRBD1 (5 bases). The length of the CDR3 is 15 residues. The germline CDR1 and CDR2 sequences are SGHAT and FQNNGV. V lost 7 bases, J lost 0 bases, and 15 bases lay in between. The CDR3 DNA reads TGTGCCAGCAACGATCCCGACAGTGCTAACTATGGCTACACCTTC. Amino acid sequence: CASNDPDSANYGYTF.

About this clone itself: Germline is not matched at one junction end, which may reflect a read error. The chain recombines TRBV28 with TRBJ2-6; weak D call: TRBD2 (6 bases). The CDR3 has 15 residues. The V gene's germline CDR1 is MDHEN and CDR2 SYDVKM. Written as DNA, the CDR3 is TGTGCCAGCGAGCGGGTCCGCTCTGGGGCCAACGTGCTGACTTTC. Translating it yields CASERVRSGANVLTF.

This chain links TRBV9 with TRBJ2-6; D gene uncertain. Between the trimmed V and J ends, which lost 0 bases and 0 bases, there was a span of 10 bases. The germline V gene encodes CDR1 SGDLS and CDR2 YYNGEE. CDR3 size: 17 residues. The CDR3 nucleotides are TGTGCCAGCAGCGTAGCAGTTACTATCTCTGGGGCCAACGTCCTGACTTTC. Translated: CASSVAVTISGANVLTF.

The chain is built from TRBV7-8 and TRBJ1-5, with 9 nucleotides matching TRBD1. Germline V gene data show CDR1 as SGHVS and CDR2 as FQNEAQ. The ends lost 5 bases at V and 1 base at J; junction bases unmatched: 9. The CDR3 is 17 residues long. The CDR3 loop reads CASSTHRGLASNQPQHF. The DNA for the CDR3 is TGTGCCAGCAGCACTCACAGGGGGCTCGCGAGCAATCAGCCCCAGCATTTT.

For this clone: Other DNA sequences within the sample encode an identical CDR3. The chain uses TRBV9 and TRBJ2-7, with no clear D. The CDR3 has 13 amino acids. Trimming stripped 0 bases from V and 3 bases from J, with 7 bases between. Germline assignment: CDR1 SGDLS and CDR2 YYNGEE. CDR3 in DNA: TGTGCCAGCAGCGTAGCCGGTAGCTACGAGCAGTACTTC. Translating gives CASSVAGSYEQYF. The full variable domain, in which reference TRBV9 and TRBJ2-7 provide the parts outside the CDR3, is DSGVTQTPKHLITATGQRVTLRCSPRSGDLSVYWYQQSLDQGLQFLIQYYNGEERAKGNILERFSAQQFPDLHSELNLSSLELGDSALYFCASSVAGSYEQYFGPGTRLTVT.

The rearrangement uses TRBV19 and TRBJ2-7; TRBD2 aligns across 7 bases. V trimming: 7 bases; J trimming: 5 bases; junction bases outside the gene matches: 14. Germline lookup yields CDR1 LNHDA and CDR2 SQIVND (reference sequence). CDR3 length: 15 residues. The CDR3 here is CASTPRRGIVDEQYF. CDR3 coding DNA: TGTGCCAGTACCCCGCGGCGGGGGATTGTCGACGAGCAGTACTTC.